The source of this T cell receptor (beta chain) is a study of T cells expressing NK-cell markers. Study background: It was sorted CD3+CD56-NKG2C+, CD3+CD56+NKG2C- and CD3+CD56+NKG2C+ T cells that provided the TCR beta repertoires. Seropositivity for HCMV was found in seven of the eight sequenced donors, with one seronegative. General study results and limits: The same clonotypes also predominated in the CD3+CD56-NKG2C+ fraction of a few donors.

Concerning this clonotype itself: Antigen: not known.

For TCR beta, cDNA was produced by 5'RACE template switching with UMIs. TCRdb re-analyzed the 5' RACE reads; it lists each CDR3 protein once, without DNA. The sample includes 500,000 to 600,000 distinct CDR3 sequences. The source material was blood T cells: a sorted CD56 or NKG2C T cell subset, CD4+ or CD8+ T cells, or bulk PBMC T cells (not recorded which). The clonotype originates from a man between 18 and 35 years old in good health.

CDR3 region: CASSLAEREATYEQYF. V and J are TRBV5-6 and TRBJ2-7. The germline CDR1 and CDR2 sequences are SGHDT and YYEEEE. The CDR3 contains 16 residues.